Presented here are 3 T cell receptor beta chains from one specimen sequenced in a study of low-dose radiotherapy and immunotherapy resistance in tumors. The time point is: before trial treatment. First-strand cDNA relied on TRAV- and TRBV-specific primers spanning alpha and beta chains. TCRs were amplified for 15 to 25 PCR cycles with a constant-region primer and V-primer adapter. MiXCR, applied by TCRdb to the reads, yields one record per CDR3 protein. The sample has tens of thousands of distinct CDR3 sequences; around 32% are singletons. This sample comprised PBMCs, obtained before treatment. The source of these receptors is a female donor with ovarian cancer.

In this sample, this clonotype turned up many times. The V and J genes are TRBV2 and TRBJ1-1; D not certain. The CDR3 runs 13 residues. With 4 bases removed from V and 4 bases from J, the gap between germline ends came to 10 bases. Germline CDR1 and CDR2: SNHLY and FYNNEI. CDR3 in amino acids: CASSVNMRTEAFF. CDR3 nucleotide sequence: TGTGCCAGCAGTGTAAACATGCGCACTGAAGCTTTCTTT.

The table lists this clonotype with many counts. The J gene is TRBJ2-2, the V gene TRBV7-6, with 10 positions matching TRBD1. CDR3 length equals 19 residues. Germline values: CDR1 SGHVS, CDR2 FNYEAQ. J was trimmed by 6 bases and V by 2 bases; bases with no gene match: 15. The CDR3 spells CASSLNPIWGQGTPGELFF. CDR3 nucleotides: TGTGCCAGCAGCTTAAATCCGATTTGGGGACAGGGGACACCCGGGGAGCTGTTTTTT.

This clonotype was counted many times. The CDR3 nucleotides are TGTGCCAGTAGTATAGAGTGGACAGATACGCAGTATTTT. As protein: CASSIEWTDTQYF. The chain combines TRBV19 with TRBJ2-3; D is undetermined. The CDR3 contains 13 residues. Germline-derived CDR1 and CDR2 are LNHDA and SQIVND (reference sequence). V was clipped by 0 bases and J by 3 bases, with 4 bases between them. The full variable domain, its missing parts supplied by reference TRBV19 and TRBJ2-3, is DGGITQSPKYLFRKEGQNVTLSCEQNLNHDAMYWYRQDPGQGLRLIYYSQIVNDFQKGDIAEGYSVSREKKESFPLTVTSAQKNPTAFYLCASSIEWTDTQYFGPGTRLTVL.